A single sample is the source of the 12 T cell receptor beta chains below, sequenced in a study of vaccination effects on CD4 cells after COVID-19. The table came from immunoSEQ multiplex PCR; TCRdb's copy has only in-frame clones and leaves some out. The sample yields more than 35,000 clones, 68% seen once. Following 10 days of culture, CD4+ T cells were isolated. These receptors are not linked to any known antigen. The source was CD4+ T cells from PBMCs cultured without peptide, collected before COVID-19 vaccination. The source is a human donor who received a COVID-19 vaccine.

This clone was observed once. The V call is TRBV12-3 or TRBV12-4, the J call TRBJ1-6; D is possibly TRBD1 (5 bases). Trimming pared 6 bases from V and 8 bases from J, leaving 11 bases between. The CDR3 extends over 13 amino acids. In nucleotides, the CDR3 is TGTGCCAGCAGCCCTACAGGTTATTCACCCCTCCACTTT. It specifies CASSPTGYSPLHF.

The J gene is TRBJ2-7, the V gene TRBV12-2. TRBV12-2 is listed as a pseudogene. CDR3 length equals 13 residues. The CDR3 here is CASRFHRSYEQYF. The CDR3, as DNA: TGTGCAAGTCGCTTCCACCGATCCTACGAGCAGTACTTC.

The chain couples TRBV6-5 to TRBJ1-2, with 7 bases lining up with TRBD1. The CDR3 length is 13 residues. Germline V gene data show CDR1 as MNHEY and CDR2 as SVGAGI. V lost 7 bases to trimming and J lost 4 bases; unmatched junction nucleotides: 6. CDR3 region: CASKPGQLYGYTF. In DNA, the CDR3 is TGTGCCAGCAAACCGGGACAGCTCTATGGCTACACCTTC.

This chain joins TRBV6-5 and TRBJ1-4; 8 positions match TRBD1. From germline, CDR1 is MNHEY and CDR2 SVGAGI. There are 12 residues in the CDR3. Trimming removed 6 bases from V and 10 bases from J; junction bases left unmatched: 4. The CDR3, as DNA: TGTGCCAGCAGCCCAACAGGGGGAAAACTGTTTTTT. Translating it yields CASSPTGGKLFF.

This chain uses TRBV5-4 with TRBJ2-5; the match to TRBD2 covers 10 bases. Losses at the gene ends were 5 bases for V and 2 bases for J; bases not matched to a gene: 9. The CDR3 is 16 amino acids. Germline V gives CDR1 SGHNT, CDR2 YYREEE (reference sequence). The CDR3 region is CASSSRERGGQETQYF. The CDR3 coding sequence is TGTGCCAGCAGTTCGCGCGAGCGGGGGGGTCAAGAGACCCAGTACTTC.

This clone has only one observation. The chain is built from TRBV6-5 and TRBJ1-1; D is ambiguous. CDR1 and CDR2 (germline): MNHEY, SVGAGI. The V gene lost 7 bases and the J gene lost 0 bases, with 6 bases spanning the gap. The CDR3 extends over 12 amino acids. CDR3 in DNA: TGTGCCAGCAAACGGCTGAACACTGAAGCTTTCTTT. Protein sequence: CASKRLNTEAFF.

The genes are TRBV11-2 and TRBJ2-1; possible D gene TRBD2, 5 bases. Germline V lookup: CDR1 SGHAT, CDR2 FQNNGV. Trimming stripped 3 bases from V and 0 bases from J, with 9 bases between. The CDR3 extends over 15 amino acids. The CDR3 protein is CASSFGGSSYNEQFF. CDR3 nucleotides: TGTGCCAGCAGCTTTGGTGGGAGCTCCTACAATGAGCAGTTCTTC.

Only one count was recorded for this clone. J is TRBJ2-7 and V is TRBV5-1; unclear D gene. The V end was cut by 0 bases, the J end by 6 bases, with 16 bases between. Germline lookup yields CDR1 SGHRS and CDR2 YFSETQ. CDR3 length: 15 amino acids. The CDR3 loop is CASSLALLGTGEQYF. Written as DNA, the CDR3 is TGCGCCAGCAGCTTGGCCTTGCTAGGAACCGGCGAGCAGTACTTC.

Only a few counts were recorded for this clone. The chain joins TRBV6-5 to TRBJ1-5; TRBD1 matches 7 bases. This CDR3 contains 15 residues. CDR1 and CDR2 (germline): MNHEY, SVGAGI. J gave up 7 bases and V 4 bases, and 10 bases lay outside the gene matches. CDR3: CASSSYGQVRQPQHF. The CDR3 nucleotides are TGTGCCAGCAGTTCCTACGGACAGGTCCGGCAGCCCCAGCATTTT.

The chain couples TRBV15 to TRBJ2-7; TRBD1 agrees at 7 bases. Germline V gene sequence: CDR1 LNHNV, CDR2 YYDKDF (reference sequence). V lost 3 bases, J lost 3 bases, and 5 bases stayed unmatched. This CDR3 is built from 14 residues. DNA of the CDR3: TGTGCCACCAGCAGCAACAGGGGCGACTACGAGCAGTACTTC. Encoded protein: CATSSNRGDYEQYF.

This clone was found a few times. The chain employs TRBV29-1 and TRBJ2-1, with TRBD2 matching 10 bases. This CDR3 spans 17 amino acids. Trimming took 8 bases from V and 0 from J; bases not matched to a gene: 13. CDR1 SQVTM and CDR2 ANQGSEA come from the germline V gene. CDR3 region: CSLRALAGASSYNEQFF. The CDR3 coding sequence is TGCAGCCTCCGAGCGCTAGCGGGAGCAAGCTCCTACAATGAGCAGTTCTTC.

The chain carries TRBV6-1 and TRBJ2-5; either TRBD1 or TRBD2 may fit D (5 bases each). The germline V and J ends were trimmed by 3 bases and 4 bases, with 12 bases remaining between them. Germline V gene data show CDR1 as MNHNS and CDR2 as SASEGT. The CDR3 consists of 14 residues. The CDR3 region has the DNA TGTGCCAGCAGTGAGGGACCCCGGGGAGAGACCCAGTACTTC. Translated: CASSEGPRGETQYF.